The clone carrying this T cell receptor beta chain was observed at least ten times. The antigen is unknown. The data are from a study of early T cells in non-severe SARS-CoV-2 infection. About the study: Chains stayed unpaired after sequencing of bulk RNA from unsorted whole blood. Study-wide findings and caveats: VDJdb matching favored anti-spike CD8 responses, missing private and CD4 specificities.

In germline, CDR1 is LNHDA, CDR2 SQIVND (reference sequence). V was trimmed by 5 bases and J by 2 bases, leaving 19 bases between them. This CDR3 is 18 amino acids long. cDNA molecules, individually, were tagged with unique molecular identifiers. MiXCR, applied by TCRdb to the 5' RACE reads, yields one record per CDR3 protein. The sample lists some 89,000 distinct CDR3 sequences, roughly 11% seen once, with around 4.7% in the top ten. The material sequenced was whole blood, taken at baseline. This chain links TRBV19 with TRBJ2-6, with D uncertain. The receptor comes from an adult who was a healthcare worker with PCR-confirmed SARS-CoV-2 infection or an uninfected control (not recorded which). CDR3 DNA: TGTGCCAGTAGTCCCTATATCATGGGGATCGCTGGGGCCAACGTCCTGACTTTC. Amino acids: CASSPYIMGIAGANVLTF.